This T cell receptor (beta chain) was documented in a study of shared clonotypes between healthy human individuals. Donors, healthy HIV-negative adults, lacked recent acute infections or vaccinations. In the case of this clone: Its antigen is unidentified.

Whole-study findings and limits: It was observed that roughly 5.5% of naive CD4 clonotypes were shared across a handful of donors.

V gave up 3 bases and J gave up 2 bases, with 17 bases separating them. CDR3 length: 17 residues. Germline V gives CDR1 SGDLS, CDR2 YYNGEE. The table came from immunoSEQ multiplex PCR; TCRdb's copy has only in-frame clones and leaves some out. The data show approximately 2.5 million clones, approximately 92% seen once. The sequenced sample was naive CD4+ T cells sorted from blood. Subset specified: CD45RA+ positively selected. This TCR derives from a man aged 18 to 30 in good health. This rearrangement joins TRBV9 to TRBJ2-2, with D maybe TRBD2 (6 bases). This CDR3 is CASSALQGLFNTGELFF. Written as DNA, the CDR3 is TGTGCCAGCAGCGCCCTCCAGGGACTTTTTAACACCGGGGAGCTGTTTTTT. Combining the CDR3 with reference TRBV9 and TRBJ2-2 gives the whole variable domain DSGVTQTPKHLITATGQRVTLRCSPRSGDLSVYWYQQSLDQGLQFLIQYYNGEERAKGNILERFSAQQFPDLHSELNLSSLELGDSALYFCASSALQGLFNTGELFFGEGSRLTVL.